A single sample gave rise to the 14 T cell receptor beta chains below, sequenced in a study of shared clonotypes between healthy human individuals (dated by TCRdb to 2019 to 2021). Library method: the immunoSEQ multiplex PCR assay. In TCRdb, the immuneACCESS table is reduced to in-frame sequences with V and J assigned. These tables do not hold every clone; where another copy was compared, an unresolved V gene accounts for under half, and the others remain unexplained. This sample holds fewer than 400,000 clones; 74% were observed only once. The top ten hold around a tenth of the sample. The sequenced sample consisted of memory CD4+ T cells sorted from blood. According to the study, the label for this sample's cell subset or site signals: CD45RA-negative fraction. All receptors derive from a man aged 25 to 40 in good health.

The chain combines TRBV18 with TRBJ1-5; possible D gene TRBD1, 6 bases. This CDR3 region has 14 residues. Germline V gives CDR1 KGHSH, CDR2 LQKENI. The ends were cut back, 5 bases at V and 3 bases at J, with 11 bases in the middle. The CDR3: CASSKQGVNQPQHF. DNA of the CDR3: TGTGCCAGCTCAAAACAGGGTGTCAATCAGCCCCAGCATTTT.

The chain couples TRBV7-2 to TRBJ1-1, with no clear D. This CDR3 has 14 amino acids. CDR1 and CDR2 from the germline V gene are SGHTA and FQGNSA. V was trimmed by 1 base and J by 1 base, leaving 7 bases between them. As DNA, the CDR3 is TGTGCCAGCAGCTTAGATTCGAAGAACACTGAAGCTTTCTTT. Translated: CASSLDSKNTEAFF.

This clone was picked up a small number of times. This rearrangement joins TRBV7-3 to TRBJ2-7; D is ambiguous. Germline values: CDR1 SGHTA, CDR2 FQGTGA. The germline V and J ends were trimmed by 5 bases and 4 bases, with 15 bases remaining between them. This CDR3 has 14 amino acids. In nucleotides, the CDR3 is TGTGCCAGCAGCGTAGGCCCCAGTGCTTACGAGCAGTACTTC. It translates to CASSVGPSAYEQYF.

This clone was picked up many times. The sample contains more than one DNA sequence encoding this CDR3. The J gene is TRBJ2-2, the V gene TRBV11-2; 12 nucleotides line up with TRBD2. The CDR3 contains 18 residues. The germline CDR1 and CDR2 sequences are SGHAT and FQNNGV. V lost 5 bases to trimming and J lost 1 base; unmatched junction nucleotides: 8. The DNA of the CDR3 is TGTGCCAGCAGCAACTCTCTAGCGGGAGGGAAGAACACCGGGGAGCTGTTTTTT. This codes for CASSNSLAGGKNTGELFF.

In this sample, this clone is medium-sized. V is TRBV2 and J is TRBJ1-1; tentative D call: TRBD1 (6 bases). The CDR3 spans 12 residues. Germline V gives CDR1 SNHLY, CDR2 FYNNEI. V lost 4 bases and J 11 bases, leaving 14 bases between the germline ends. The CDR3 loop reads CASSGDTPYAFF. The CDR3 DNA follows: TGTGCCAGCAGTGGGGACACGCCGTACGCTTTCTTT.

The V call is TRBV5-6, the J call TRBJ2-1; D could derive from TRBD1 or TRBD2 (5 bases each). Trimming shortened V by 1 base and J by 8 bases, and 10 bases separated the two germline ends. Per the germline V gene, CDR1 is SGHDT and CDR2 is YYEEEE. The CDR3 runs 13 residues. The CDR3 loop reads CASSLWGSDEQFF. Written as DNA, the CDR3 is TGTGCCAGCAGCTTGTGGGGGTCCGATGAGCAGTTCTTC.

As concerns this clone: This CDR3 is also generated by other DNA sequences in the sample. The chain is built from TRBV7-6 and TRBJ2-7; D is unclear. Germline V lookup: CDR1 SGHVS, CDR2 FNYEAQ. CDR3 length: 12 residues. V was cut by 4 bases and J by 0 bases, with 4 bases left in between. The DNA of the CDR3 is TGTGCCAGCAGCTCTAGCTCCTACGAGCAGTACTTC. Translating it yields CASSSSSYEQYF.

This chain uses TRBV9 with TRBJ2-7, with TRBD1 matching over 8 bases. This CDR3 region has 14 residues. Germline lookup yields CDR1 SGDLS and CDR2 YYNGEE. The junction had 9 bases not matched to a gene; V was cut back by 3 bases and J by 7 bases. The CDR3 region has the DNA TGTGCCAGCAGCGCCGGGCAGGGGGCGGGTGAGCAGTACTTC. It encodes CASSAGQGAGEQYF.

The chain joins TRBV19 to TRBJ1-5; 8 bases are a match to TRBD1. Germline assignment: CDR1 LNHDA and CDR2 SQIVND (reference sequence). Unmatched junction bases numbered 8, after V lost 8 bases and J lost 5 bases. The CDR3 is 14 residues long. The DNA of the CDR3 is TGTGCCAGTGAACGAATACAGGGGGATCAGCCCCAGCATTTT. Translated: CASERIQGDQPQHF. Complete variable domain (other parts from reference TRBV19 and TRBJ1-5): DGGITQSPKYLFRKEGQNVTLSCEQNLNHDAMYWYRQDPGQGLRLIYYSQIVNDFQKGDIAEGYSVSREKKESFPLTVTSAQKNPTAFYLCASERIQGDQPQHFGDGTRLSIL.

The V gene is TRBV5-4, the J gene TRBJ1-2; tentative D call: TRBD1 (5 bases). The CDR3 length is 13 residues. CDR1 is SGHNT, CDR2 YYREEE, per germline (reference sequence). Trimming removed 1 base at V and 7 bases at J, with 11 bases between. CDR3 sequence (DNA): TGTGCCAGCAGCTTGTGGCAGGGTGCTGGCTACACCTTC. Translating it yields CASSLWQGAGYTF.

The CDR3 sequence is CASSHEGQMNTEAFF. CDR3 coding DNA: TGTGCCAGCAGCCATGAGGGACAGATGAACACTGAAGCTTTCTTT. The chain combines TRBV28 with TRBJ1-1; 7 bases fit TRBD1. CDR3 length: 15 residues. Per germline, CDR1 MDHEN and CDR2 SYDVKM. With 6 bases clipped from V and 0 bases from J, the junction kept 7 bases outside the gene matches.

The CDR3 DNA reads TGTGCCAGCAGTTACGGACGGTACACTGAAGCTTTCTTT. It is translated as CASSYGRYTEAFF. The V and J genes are TRBV6-5 and TRBJ1-1; no firm D call. Trimming shortened V by 2 bases and J by 3 bases, and 7 bases separated the two germline ends. Looked up from germline, CDR1 is MNHEY and CDR2 is SVGAGI. The CDR3 is 13 amino acids.

The chain is built from TRBV6-6 and TRBJ1-2, with 7 positions matching TRBD1. The CDR3 is 13 amino acids. V lost 6 bases to trimming and J lost 6 bases; unmatched junction nucleotides: 7. CDR1 and CDR2 from the germline V gene are MNHNY and SVGAGI (reference sequence). CDR3 protein: CASRPTGANGYTF. In nucleotides, the CDR3 is TGTGCCAGCAGGCCCACAGGGGCCAATGGCTACACCTTC.

The count of this clone is one. This chain uses TRBV25-1 with TRBJ1-4; weak D call: TRBD1 (5 bases). Per the germline V gene, CDR1 is MGHDK and CDR2 is SYGVNS. Trimming left V 3 bases short and J 8 bases short, with 16 bases between. The CDR3 consists of 15 residues. CDR3 bases: TGTGCCAGCAGTGAGAGGGACGGGGAAAAAGAAAAACTGTTTTTT. This codes for CASSERDGEKEKLFF.